This TCR beta chain comes out of a study of T cell responses to AZD1222 COVID-19 vaccine. V was clipped by 3 bases and J by 3 bases; unmatched bases: 1. Germline V gives CDR1 KGHSH, CDR2 LQKENI. The CDR3 runs 14 residues. Study conclusions and caveats: Donors in the cohort were predominantly white British and more often female, and clonal diversity was possibly underestimated.

Comment on this clone: No antigen is known for it.

Some clones are missing from TCRdb's copy, which holds only in-frame ones; the method was immunoSEQ multiplex PCR. The sample consists of under 150,000 clones, about 90% of them appearing once. The rearrangement links TRBV18 to TRBJ1-2; 10 bases fit TRBD1. Sequenced here: peripheral blood, sampled on day 0 of AZD1222 vaccination. The TCR originated in an adult in good health. The CDR3 DNA sequence: TGTGCCAGCTCACCGACAGGGGGCTACTATGGCTACACCTTC. It translates to CASSPTGGYYGYTF.